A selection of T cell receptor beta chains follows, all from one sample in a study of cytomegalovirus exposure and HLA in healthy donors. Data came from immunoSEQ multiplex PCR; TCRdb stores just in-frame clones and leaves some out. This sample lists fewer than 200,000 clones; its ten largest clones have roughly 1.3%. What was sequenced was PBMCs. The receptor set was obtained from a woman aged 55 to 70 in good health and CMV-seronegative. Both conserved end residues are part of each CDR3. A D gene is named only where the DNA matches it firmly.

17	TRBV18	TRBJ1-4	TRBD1	CASSPRTFQGAGEKLFF	TGTGCCAGCTCACCAAGAACGTTTCAGGGGGCAGGGGAAAAACTGTTTTTT
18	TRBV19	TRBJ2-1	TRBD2	CASRDFTGTSGRRIGQFF	TGTGCCAGTAGGGATTTTACCGGGACTAGCGGGAGGAGGATCGGGCAGTTCTTC
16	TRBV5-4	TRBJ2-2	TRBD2	CASSPGLAGETGELFF	TGTGCCAGCAGCCCCGGACTAGCGGGGGAGACCGGGGAGCTGTTTTTT
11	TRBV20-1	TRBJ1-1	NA	CSVQGNTEAFF	TGCAGTGTACAGGGGAACACTGAAGCTTTCTTT
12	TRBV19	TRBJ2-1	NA	CASTTVYNEQFF	TGTGCCAGTACGACAGTGTACAATGAGCAGTTCTTC
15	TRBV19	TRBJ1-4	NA	CASSMGSVPNEKLFF	TGTGCCAGTAGTATGGGCAGTGTTCCTAATGAAAAACTGTTTTTT
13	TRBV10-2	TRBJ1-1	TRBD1	CASRGQGDFEAFF	TGCGCCAGCAGAGGACAGGGGGATTTTGAAGCTTTCTTT
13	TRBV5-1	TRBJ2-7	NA	CASSLTGPYEQYF	TGCGCCAGCAGCTTGACAGGGCCCTACGAGCAGTACTTC
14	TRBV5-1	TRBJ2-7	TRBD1	CASSLRDRAYEQYF	TGCGCCAGCAGCCTCCGGGACAGAGCCTACGAGCAGTACTTC
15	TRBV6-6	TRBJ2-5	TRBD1	CASSQTGNLQETQYF	TGTGCCAGCAGTCAGACAGGGAACCTACAAGAGACCCAGTACTTC
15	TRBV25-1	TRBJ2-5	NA	CASSEPTGTGETQYF	TGTGCCAGCAGTGAGCCTACGGGTACGGGGGAGACCCAGTACTTC
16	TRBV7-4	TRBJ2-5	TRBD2	CASSKRLARDQETQYF	TGTGCCAGCAGCAAACGACTAGCCCGAGACCAAGAGACCCAGTACTTC
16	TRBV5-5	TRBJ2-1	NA	CASSLGGPGSYNEQFF	TGTGCCAGCAGCTTGGGGGGGCCGGGCTCCTACAATGAGCAGTTCTTC
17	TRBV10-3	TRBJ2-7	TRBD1	CAISESRQGNLAYEQYF	TGTGCCATCAGTGAGTCTCGACAGGGTAATTTGGCCTACGAGCAGTACTTC
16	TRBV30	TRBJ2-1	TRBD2	CAWSGRLAGGYNEQFF	TGTGCCTGGAGTGGACGACTAGCGGGAGGCTACAATGAGCAGTTCTTC
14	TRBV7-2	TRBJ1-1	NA	CASSLEPLALEAFF	TGTGCCAGCAGCTTAGAACCCCTAGCACTTGAAGCTTTCTTT
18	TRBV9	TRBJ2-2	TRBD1	CASSVGRDRGPHTGELFF	TGTGCCAGCAGCGTAGGACGGGACAGGGGGCCTCACACCGGGGAGCTGTTTTTT
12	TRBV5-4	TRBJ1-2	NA	CASSSSLYGYTF	TGTGCCAGCAGCTCGAGTTTATATGGCTACACCTTC
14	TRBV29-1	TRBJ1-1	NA	CSVEDKGLGTAAFF	TGCAGCGTTGAAGATAAGGGGCTGGGTACTGCAGCTTTCTTT
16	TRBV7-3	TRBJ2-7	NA	CASSLSGGGPYYEQYF	TGTGCCAGCAGCTTATCCGGGGGTGGCCCCTACTACGAGCAGTACTTC
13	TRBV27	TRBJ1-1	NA	CASSLSSPTEAFF	TGTGCCAGCAGTCTTTCTTCCCCCACTGAAGCTTTCTTT
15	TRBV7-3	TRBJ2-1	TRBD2	CASSLDSGAYNEQFF	TGTGCCAGCAGTCTAGATAGCGGGGCCTACAATGAGCAGTTCTTC
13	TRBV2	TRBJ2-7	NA	CASKKDIAYEQYF	TGTGCCAGCAAGAAGGACATTGCCTACGAGCAGTACTTC
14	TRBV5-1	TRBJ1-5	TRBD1	CASSAGQGDQPQHF	TGCGCCAGCAGCGCGGGACAGGGCGATCAGCCCCAGCATTTT
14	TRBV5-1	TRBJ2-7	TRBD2	CASSSGGGLPEQYF	TGCGCCAGCAGCTCCGGGGGGGGGCTTCCCGAGCAGTACTTC
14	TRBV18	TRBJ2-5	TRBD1	CASLRPGQQETQYF	TGTGCCAGCCTGCGACCGGGACAGCAAGAGACCCAGTACTTC
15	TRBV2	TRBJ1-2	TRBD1	CASSLEGQGIAGYTF	TGTGCCAGCAGCCTCGAGGGACAGGGGATTGCTGGCTACACCTTC
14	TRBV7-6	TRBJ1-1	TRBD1	CASSPGQGNTEAFF	TGTGCCAGCAGCCCGGGACAGGGGAACACTGAAGCTTTCTTT
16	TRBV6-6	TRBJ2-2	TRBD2	CASSFLAGGPSGELFF	TGTGCCAGCAGTTTTCTAGCGGGAGGGCCGAGCGGGGAGCTGTTTTTT
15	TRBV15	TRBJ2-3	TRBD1	CATGFRDRATDTQYF	TGTGCCACCGGGTTTCGGGACAGGGCTACAGATACGCAGTATTTT
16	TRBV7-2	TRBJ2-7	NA	CASSKPRGIDPYEQYF	TGTGCCAGCAGCAAACCCCGAGGTATAGATCCTTACGAGCAGTACTTC
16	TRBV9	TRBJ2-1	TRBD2	CASSALPSGGVDEQFF	TGTGCCAGCAGCGCTCTCCCTAGCGGGGGAGTCGATGAGCAGTTCTTC
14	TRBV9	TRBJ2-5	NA	CASSPQRGEETQYF	TGTGCCAGCAGCCCACAACGGGGAGAAGAGACCCAGTACTTC
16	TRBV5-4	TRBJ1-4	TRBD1	CASSLGGGLGNEKLFF	TGTGCCAGCAGCCTAGGGGGCGGGCTCGGTAATGAAAAACTGTTTTTT
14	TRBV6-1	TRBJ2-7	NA	CASRSDYLPYEQYF	TGTGCCAGCAGGTCGGACTATCTACCCTACGAGCAGTACTTC
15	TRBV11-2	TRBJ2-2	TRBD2	CASSSTSGFTGELFF	TGTGCCAGCAGCTCCACTAGCGGGTTCACCGGGGAGCTGTTTTTT
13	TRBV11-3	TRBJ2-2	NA	CASSLDLTGELFF	TGTGCCAGCAGCTTAGATCTTACCGGGGAGCTGTTTTTT
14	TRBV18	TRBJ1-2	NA	CASSVAGLNYGYTF	TGTGCCAGCTCAGTGGCTGGACTTAACTATGGCTACACCTTC
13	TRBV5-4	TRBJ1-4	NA	CASSLQGNEKLFF	TGTGCCAGCAGCCTACAGGGAAATGAAAAACTGTTTTTT
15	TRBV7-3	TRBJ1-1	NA	CASSLNGGRATEAFF	TGTGCCAGCAGCTTAAACGGGGGGAGGGCCACTGAAGCTTTCTTT
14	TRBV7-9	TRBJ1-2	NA	CASSFRQGQDGYTF	TGTGCCAGCAGCTTTCGCCAGGGGCAGGATGGCTACACCTTC
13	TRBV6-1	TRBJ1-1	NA	CASNRQLNTEAFF	TGTGCCAGCAACAGACAGCTAAACACTGAAGCTTTCTTT
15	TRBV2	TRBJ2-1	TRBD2	CASSLAGGPVYEQFF	TGTGCCAGCAGTTTAGCGGGAGGGCCTGTGTATGAGCAGTTCTTC
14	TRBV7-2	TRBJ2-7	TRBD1	CASSPDRVAYEQYF	TGTGCCAGCAGCCCCGACAGGGTTGCCTACGAGCAGTACTTC
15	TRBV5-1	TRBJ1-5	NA	CASSWSPESNQPQHF	TGCGCCAGCAGCTGGTCCCCTGAGAGCAATCAGCCCCAGCATTTT
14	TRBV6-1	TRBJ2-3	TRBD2	CASSGTRATDTQYF	TGTGCCAGCTCCGGGACTAGGGCCACAGATACGCAGTATTTT